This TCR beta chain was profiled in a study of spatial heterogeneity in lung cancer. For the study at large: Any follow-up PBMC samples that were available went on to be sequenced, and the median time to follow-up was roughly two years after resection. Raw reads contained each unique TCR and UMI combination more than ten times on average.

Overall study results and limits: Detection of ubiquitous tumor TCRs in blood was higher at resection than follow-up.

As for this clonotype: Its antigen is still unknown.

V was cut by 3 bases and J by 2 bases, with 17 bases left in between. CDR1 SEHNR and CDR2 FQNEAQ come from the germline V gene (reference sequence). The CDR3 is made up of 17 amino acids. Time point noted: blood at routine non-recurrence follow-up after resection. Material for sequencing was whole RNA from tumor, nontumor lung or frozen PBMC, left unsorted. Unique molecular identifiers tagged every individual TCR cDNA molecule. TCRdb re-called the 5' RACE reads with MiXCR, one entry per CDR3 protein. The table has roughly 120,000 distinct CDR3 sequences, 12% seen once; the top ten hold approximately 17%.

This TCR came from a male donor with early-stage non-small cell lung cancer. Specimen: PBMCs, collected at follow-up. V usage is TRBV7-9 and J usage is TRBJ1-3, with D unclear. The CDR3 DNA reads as TGTGCCAGCAGCTTCGAAGACGTAGTGATAACTGGAAACACCATATATTTT. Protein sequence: CASSFEDVVITGNTIYF.